This T cell receptor beta chain originates from a study of T cell responses to AZD1222 COVID-19 vaccine. About the study: Second doses at about 4 or about 12 weeks were pooled.

About this clone itself: Its antigen is not identified.

Study-wide findings and caveats: At 160-218 and 743-854, vaccine-associated CD4 TCRs were dominant, and they spanned spike. White British ancestry dominated among donors, who included more females, and clonal diversity was possibly underestimated.

V was clipped by 8 bases and J by 7 bases, with 16 bases between them. The CDR3 runs 13 residues. Germline CDR1 LNHDA, CDR2 SQIVND (reference sequence). Libraries were prepared by immunoSEQ multiplex PCR; TCRdb keeps only in-frame clonotypes and omits some of them. The data contain approximately 50,000 clones, over 65% of them singletons. Here the sequenced sample was peripheral blood, taken on day 0 of AZD1222 vaccination. The TCR sequence derives from an adult in good health. This chain connects TRBV19 to TRBJ2-3; D possibly corresponds to TRBD2 (6 bases). The CDR3, as DNA: TGTGCCAGTCGCGCGCGGGAATTGAATACGCAGTATTTT. Encoded protein: CASRARELNTQYF.